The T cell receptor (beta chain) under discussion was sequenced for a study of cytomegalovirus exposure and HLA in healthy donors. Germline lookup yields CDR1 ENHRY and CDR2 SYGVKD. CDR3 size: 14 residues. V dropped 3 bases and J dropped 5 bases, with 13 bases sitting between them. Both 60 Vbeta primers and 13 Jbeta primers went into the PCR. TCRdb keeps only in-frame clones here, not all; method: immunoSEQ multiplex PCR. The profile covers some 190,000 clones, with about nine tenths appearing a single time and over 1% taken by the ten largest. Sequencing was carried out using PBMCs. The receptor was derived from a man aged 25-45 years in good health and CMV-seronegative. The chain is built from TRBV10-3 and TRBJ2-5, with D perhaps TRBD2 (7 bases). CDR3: CAISDVGGGETQYF. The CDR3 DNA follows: TGTGCCATCAGTGATGTGGGAGGGGGGGAGACCCAGTACTTC.